This TCR beta chain emerged from a study of T cell clonality in common variable immunodeficiency. Study conclusions and caveats: CVID patient heterogeneity limited repertoire-clinical complication correlations.

In this sample, this clone turned up many times. The antigen remains undetermined. Assay: immunoSEQ multiplex PCR; the TCRdb copy retains only in-frame clones and omits some. Observed in the sample are around 50,000 clones, none of them singletons. Sequenced material: peripheral blood mononuclear cells. The sequence derives from a person between 18 and 75 years old in good health.

The CDR3 spells CASSLRPGTGAYYGYTF. The CDR3 bases that were read are TGTGCCAGCAGCCTGAGGCCTGGGACAGGAGCGTACTATGGC. This rearrangement joins TRBV28 to TRBJ1-2; 8 nucleotides line up with TRBD1. Sequencing ends 3 residues short of the CDR3 end; the germline J gene provides the rest. The germline V gene encodes CDR1 MDHEN and CDR2 SYDVKM. The CDR3 extends over 17 amino acids. With 6 bases clipped from V and 3 bases from J, the junction kept 15 bases outside the gene matches.